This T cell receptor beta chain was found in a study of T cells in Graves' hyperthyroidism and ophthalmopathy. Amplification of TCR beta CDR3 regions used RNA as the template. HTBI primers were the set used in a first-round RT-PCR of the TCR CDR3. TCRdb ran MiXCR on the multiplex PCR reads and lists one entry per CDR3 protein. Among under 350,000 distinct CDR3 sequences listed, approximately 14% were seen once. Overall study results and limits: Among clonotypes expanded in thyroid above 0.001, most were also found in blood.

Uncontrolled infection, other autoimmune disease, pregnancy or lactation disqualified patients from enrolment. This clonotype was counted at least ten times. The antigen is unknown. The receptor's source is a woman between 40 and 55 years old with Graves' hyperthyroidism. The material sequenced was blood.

The CDR3 spells CASSPSGVRGTEAFF. The CDR3 DNA sequence: TGTGCCAGCAGCCCCAGTGGGGTGAGGGGGACTGAAGCTTTCTTT. The chain couples TRBV3-1 to TRBJ1-1; perhaps TRBD1 as D (6 bases). Trimming took 4 bases from V and 5 from J, leaving 17 bases between them. CDR3 size: 15 residues. The germline V gene encodes CDR1 LGHDT and CDR2 YNNKEL (reference sequence).